These 14 T cell receptor beta chains originate from one sample sequenced in a study of human T cells and chemical hapten exposure. Regarding time point: patch test 1, 2 weeks after DPC sensitization. Treatment indicated: therapeutic diphenylcyclopropenone sensitization with weekly scalp DPC. MiXCR, applied by TCRdb to the RACE reads, yields one record per CDR3 protein. The data contain 300,000 to 400,000 distinct CDR3 sequences, about 7% of them singletons. This specimen was whole blood, taken in connection with sensitization to the hapten diphenylcyclopropenone (DPC). These receptors were collected from a young woman with alopecia areata. Some clones in this sample may be carry-over from other donors' samples.

The table lists this clonotype with many counts. This chain connects TRBV5-5 to TRBJ2-3; D not certain. The CDR3 is 16 amino acids. The V and J ends lost 7 bases and 0 bases respectively, with 18 bases between them. Germline CDR1 reads SGHKS; CDR2 reads YYEKEE (reference sequence). The CDR3 loop reads CASRPSWVSSTDTQYF. The CDR3, as DNA: TGTGCCAGCCGCCCCTCCTGGGTTTCTAGCACAGATACGCAGTATTTT.

This clonotype was counted once. The CDR3 protein is CASSSGQGHSPLHF. The CDR3 region has the DNA TGTGCCAGCAGCTCAGGACAGGGGCATTCACCCCTCCACTTT. V gene TRBV7-8 combines with J gene TRBJ1-6; 9 bases match TRBD1. This CDR3 contains 14 residues. V trimming: 4 bases; J trimming: 8 bases; junction bases outside the gene matches: 3. Germline loops: CDR1 SGHVS, CDR2 FQNEAQ.

This clonotype turned up a few times. The V and J genes are TRBV6-5 and TRBJ2-7; a weak D match, TRBD1 (6 bases). Germline values: CDR1 MNHEY, CDR2 SVGAGI. The CDR3 runs 14 residues. Trimming took 7 bases from V and 5 from J, leaving 18 bases between them. For the CDR3, the DNA is TGTGCCAGCACCAAAACAGGGTCCGGAGACGAGCAGTACTTC. Its translation is CASTKTGSGDEQYF.

The chain is built from TRBV12-3 or TRBV12-4 and TRBJ1-6, with D perhaps matching TRBD1 (6 bases). Trimming removed 10 bases from V and 4 bases from J, with 11 bases in between. The CDR3 has 13 residues. The CDR3 protein is CATSGAYNSPLHF. In DNA, the CDR3 is TGTGCCACCTCGGGGGCTTATAATTCACCCCTCCACTTT.

This clonotype was detected a few times. The chain is built from TRBV7-2 and TRBJ2-3; possible D gene TRBD1, 6 bases. The germline CDR1 and CDR2 sequences are SGHTA and FQGNSA. The CDR3 has 15 amino acids. The germline V and J ends were trimmed by 2 bases and 5 bases, with 14 bases remaining between them. CDR3 nucleotide sequence: TGTGCCAGCAGCTTAATGGGGGCTGAGGAAGATACGCAGTATTTT. Its translation is CASSLMGAEEDTQYF.

This clonotype was seen ten or more times. The chain recombines TRBV29-1 with TRBJ2-1; the D is unclear. Germline CDR1 SQVTM, CDR2 ANQGSEA. V lost 1 base and J 7 bases, leaving 11 bases between the germline ends. This CDR3 is built from 13 residues. The CDR3 DNA is TGCAGCGTTGAAGGACTCCATCTTAATGAGCAGTTCTTC. It yields the protein CSVEGLHLNEQFF.

This clonotype was observed at least ten times. This sequence joins TRBV27 and TRBJ2-3; 8 bases are a match to TRBD1. The CDR3 extends over 15 amino acids. Trimming at V came to 6 bases and at J to 4 bases, leaving 9 bases not matched to a gene. The germline V gene encodes CDR1 MNHEY and CDR2 SMNVEV (reference sequence). CDR3 protein: CASRQGAIVADTQYF. As DNA, the CDR3 is TGTGCCAGCAGGCAGGGGGCGATCGTAGCAGATACGCAGTATTTT.

This chain connects TRBV3-1 to TRBJ1-1; unclear D gene. Germline V gives CDR1 LGHDT, CDR2 YNNKEL (reference sequence). This CDR3 has 14 amino acids. Trimming left V 1 base short and J 0 bases short, with 6 bases between. This CDR3 is CASSQGSVNTEAFF. The CDR3 region has the DNA TGTGCCAGCAGCCAAGGCTCGGTGAACACTGAAGCTTTCTTT.

This clonotype came up a few times. The chain recombines TRBV12-3 or TRBV12-4 with TRBJ1-2; D possibly corresponds to TRBD1 (5 bases). Trimming took off 1 base at V and 3 bases at J, with 9 bases between the two ends. The CDR3 contains 14 residues. CDR3 residues: CASSLDRSDYGYTF. CDR3 sequence (DNA): TGTGCCAGCAGTTTAGACAGGTCGGACTATGGCTACACCTTC.

This clonotype was found a few times. V gene TRBV5-4 combines with J gene TRBJ2-3, with D perhaps matching TRBD1 (6 bases). Trimming shortened V by 2 bases and J by 6 bases, and 13 bases separated the two germline ends. CDR3 length: 14 amino acids. In germline, CDR1 is SGHNT, CDR2 YYREEE (reference sequence). The DNA for the CDR3 is TGTGCCAGCAGCTTCCGTGGGGGCCCTGATACGCAGTATTTT. This encodes CASSFRGGPDTQYF.

The CDR3 here is CASSYRNNQPQHF. In nucleotides, the CDR3 is TGTGCCAGCAGTTACAGAAACAATCAGCCCCAGCATTTT. The chain carries TRBV6-2 or TRBV6-3 and TRBJ1-5, with unresolved D. Germline loops: CDR1 MNHEY, CDR2 SVGEGT. The CDR3 extends over 13 amino acids. V was cut by 2 bases and J by 3 bases, with 5 bases left in between.

This clonotype was detected ten times or more. V and J are TRBV5-1 and TRBJ2-5; 11 bases line up with TRBD2. In germline, CDR1 is SGHRS, CDR2 YFSETQ. This CDR3 contains 17 residues. V shed 2 bases and J 1 base; nucleotides not matched to a gene: 7. CDR3 sequence reads: CASSFGLTSGGQETQYF. DNA of the CDR3: TGCGCCAGCAGCTTCGGTCTTACTAGCGGGGGCCAAGAGACCCAGTACTTC.

This clonotype was picked up a small number of times. The chain carries TRBV7-6 and TRBJ1-1, with a weak D call TRBD1 (6 bases). Trimming stripped 1 base from V and 1 base from J, with 19 bases between. Germline values: CDR1 SGHVS, CDR2 FNYEAQ. The CDR3 extends over 18 amino acids. The DNA for the CDR3 is TGTGCCAGCAGCTTAGTAGAAACATTTGGAGGGGGGAACACTGAAGCTTTCTTT. Translation: CASSLVETFGGGNTEAFF.

Only a few counts were recorded for this clonotype. This sequence joins TRBV27 and TRBJ1-2; D is ambiguous. Germline V CDR1 and CDR2: MNHEY, SMNVEV (reference sequence). Between the trimmed V and J ends, which lost 6 bases and 2 bases, there was a span of 19 bases. The CDR3 covers 16 residues. CDR3 sequence (DNA): TGTGCCAGCAGAACTATAGCCGGGCTCCAGAACTATGGCTACACCTTC. This translates into CASRTIAGLQNYGYTF.